The clone carrying this TCR beta chain was counted only a few times. Donors ranged from roughly 6 to 90 years old and were healthy Caucasians in Russia. This record comes from a study of blood T cells in healthy people across ages. Sample-barcoded 5' priming and a J-beta primer mix drove a second PCR of 7 to 11 cycles. TCRdb reprocessed the 5' RACE reads with MiXCR, giving one entry per CDR3 protein. The data contain roughly 1,000,000 distinct CDR3 sequences, less than 25% of them singletons. Deletions cut 10 bases from V and 4 bases from J, with 17 bases between. The V gene's germline CDR1 is MDHEN and CDR2 SYDVKM. This CDR3 has 14 amino acids. These sequences were also reported in another study, on T cells of mothers and their children. That paper notes: Related mother-child pairs shared marginally more repertoire than unrelated pairs, though not significantly.

This chain links TRBV28 with TRBJ2-1; tentative D call: TRBD1 (5 bases). Sequencing was carried out using blood. The origin of this receptor is a girl under 10 years old in good health. In DNA form, the CDR3 reads TGTGCCACGGTCGACAGACAAATATACAATGAGCAGTTCTTC. It yields the protein CATVDRQIYNEQFF.